This T cell receptor (beta chain) was sequenced for a study of blood T cell repertoires in COVID-19. Turning to the study itself: PBMCs, B-cell-depleted T cells, or T cells were the source of the cDNA or gDNA that made up the material.

Measured with immunoSEQ multiplex PCR; TCRdb has only the in-frame clones, and not every one. The profile shows under 300,000 clones, 86% of them singletons. This CDR3 spans 14 amino acids. Trimming removed 4 bases from V and 5 bases from J; junction bases left unmatched: 8. Germline values: CDR1 SGHRS, CDR2 YFSETQ. This sequence originates from a woman aged 30 to 39 with active or convalescent COVID-19. V gene TRBV5-1 combines with J gene TRBJ2-7, with 8 bases fitting TRBD1. The source material was peripheral blood. The CDR3 bases are TGCGCCAGCAGCCCCCGGACAGGGTTAGACGAGCAGTACTTC. Protein: CASSPRTGLDEQYF.